Listed below are T cell receptor beta chains from one sample, sequenced in a study of T-cell memory formation after mild COVID-19. MiXCR was run by TCRdb on the 5' RACE reads, yielding one entry per CDR3 protein. The sample lists roughly 130,000 distinct CDR3 sequences; about a sixth were seen once. The material sequenced was PBMCs or a T cell subset sorted from them (not recorded which). The receptors here all came from an adult woman who had mild COVID-19 (a few samples of this study predate the infection). Cell type and time point are not known. The CDR3 runs from the conserved cysteine through the conserved F or W. Fields, in order: CDR3 protein, CDR3 DNA, clone size, J gene, D gene, V gene. D genes are given only for firm matches. Not every row has a clone size; where given, it reads once, few, many or a size class.

cdr3_aa: CASSVRNEQFF; cdr3_nt: TGTGCCAGCAGCGTAAGGAATGAGCAGTTCTTC; clone_size: few; j_call: TRBJ2-1; d_call: NA; v_call: TRBV9
cdr3_aa: CSVETGFNYGYTF; cdr3_nt: TGCAGCGTTGAAACGGGATTTAACTATGGCTACACCTTC; clone_size: NA; j_call: TRBJ1-2; d_call: NA; v_call: TRBV29-1
cdr3_aa: CSAKGFGGTSTDTQYF; cdr3_nt: TGCAGTGCTAAAGGGTTTGGGGGAACTAGCACAGATACGCAGTATTTT; clone_size: NA; j_call: TRBJ2-3; d_call: NA; v_call: TRBV20-1
cdr3_aa: CAWSTTRGYGYTF; cdr3_nt: TGTGCCTGGAGTACCACCAGGGGTTATGGCTACACCTTC; clone_size: NA; j_call: TRBJ1-2; d_call: NA; v_call: TRBV30
cdr3_aa: CASSGGPNTEAFF; cdr3_nt: TGTGCCAGCAGTGGGGGGCCGAACACTGAAGCTTTCTTT; clone_size: few; j_call: TRBJ1-1; d_call: NA; v_call: TRBV12-3/TRBV12-4
cdr3_aa: CSVDTRGASSSPEQFF; cdr3_nt: TGCAGCGTGGACACCCGGGGGGCGTCCTCATCGCCCGAGCAGTTCTTC; clone_size: NA; j_call: TRBJ2-1; d_call: NA; v_call: TRBV29-1
cdr3_aa: CASTPGTGRTGELFF; cdr3_nt: TGTGCCAGCACGCCGGGGACAGGGAGGACCGGGGAGCTGTTTTTT; clone_size: many; j_call: TRBJ2-2; d_call: TRBD1; v_call: TRBV27
cdr3_aa: CASSPRPTEAFF; cdr3_nt: TGTGCCAGCAGCCCCCGACCGACTGAAGCTTTCTTT; clone_size: few; j_call: TRBJ1-1; d_call: NA; v_call: TRBV12-3/TRBV12-4
cdr3_aa: CASSLVRSWETQYF; cdr3_nt: TGTGCCAGCAGCTTAGTTCGGAGTTGGGAGACCCAGTACTTC; clone_size: few; j_call: TRBJ2-5; d_call: NA; v_call: TRBV13
cdr3_aa: CASSSGTPEGTQYF; cdr3_nt: TGTGCCAGCAGCTCCGGGACCCCAGAGGGTACGCAGTATTTT; clone_size: few; j_call: TRBJ2-3; d_call: NA; v_call: TRBV4-2
cdr3_aa: CASSLGARSNYGYTF; cdr3_nt: TGTGCCAGCAGCTTAGGGGCCAGGTCCAACTATGGCTACACCTTC; clone_size: NA; j_call: TRBJ1-2; d_call: NA; v_call: TRBV7-6
cdr3_aa: CASSQLVGGPADTQYF; cdr3_nt: TGCGCCAGCAGCCAGCTTGTGGGAGGGCCCGCAGATACGCAGTATTTT; clone_size: many; j_call: TRBJ2-3; d_call: TRBD2; v_call: TRBV4-3
cdr3_aa: CASSPGFMNEQFF; cdr3_nt: TGTGCCAGCAGCCCGGGCTTCATGAATGAGCAGTTCTTC; clone_size: NA; j_call: TRBJ2-1; d_call: NA; v_call: TRBV7-2
cdr3_aa: CASSPLGQGSPNEQFF; cdr3_nt: TGTGCCAGCTCACCACTCGGACAGGGGTCGCCGAATGAGCAGTTCTTC; clone_size: NA; j_call: TRBJ2-1; d_call: TRBD1; v_call: TRBV18
cdr3_aa: CASSQRAAAGTQYF; cdr3_nt: TGTGCCAGCAGCCAACGGGCCGCCGCGGGGACCCAGTACTTC; clone_size: few; j_call: TRBJ2-5; d_call: NA; v_call: TRBV12-3/TRBV12-4
cdr3_aa: CASSPLYSTYNEQFF; cdr3_nt: TGCGCCAGCAGCCCCCTCTATTCCACCTACAATGAGCAGTTCTTC; clone_size: NA; j_call: TRBJ2-1; d_call: NA; v_call: TRBV5-1
cdr3_aa: CASSYQGDYGYTF; cdr3_nt: TGCGCCAGCAGCTACCAGGGGGACTATGGCTACACCTTC; clone_size: NA; j_call: TRBJ1-2; d_call: TRBD1; v_call: TRBV5-1
cdr3_aa: CASSYPDRGERYVVELFF; cdr3_nt: TGTGCCAGCAGTTACCCGGACAGGGGGGAGCGATATGTTGTGGAGCTGTTTTTT; clone_size: NA; j_call: TRBJ2-2; d_call: TRBD1; v_call: TRBV6-2/TRBV6-3
cdr3_aa: CASSYYPGANTEAFF; cdr3_nt: TGTGCCAGCAGTTACTACCCAGGGGCAAACACTGAAGCTTTCTTT; clone_size: few; j_call: TRBJ1-1; d_call: NA; v_call: TRBV6-5
cdr3_aa: CASSSGQVNEQYF; cdr3_nt: TGTGCCAGCAGCTCGGGACAGGTGAACGAGCAGTACTTC; clone_size: few; j_call: TRBJ2-7; d_call: TRBD1; v_call: TRBV7-9
cdr3_aa: CAISEPTLAVSYNEQFF; cdr3_nt: TGTGCCATCAGTGAGCCTACGCTAGCGGTCTCCTACAATGAGCAGTTCTTC; clone_size: few; j_call: TRBJ2-1; d_call: TRBD2; v_call: TRBV10-3
cdr3_aa: CASSLARTSGAYTDTQYF; cdr3_nt: TGCGCCAGCAGCTTGGCAAGGACTAGCGGGGCCTACACAGATACGCAGTATTTT; clone_size: few; j_call: TRBJ2-3; d_call: TRBD2; v_call: TRBV5-1
cdr3_aa: CSVDFRGGLDTGELFF; cdr3_nt: TGCAGCGTTGACTTCCGCGGGGGATTGGACACCGGGGAGCTGTTTTTT; clone_size: few; j_call: TRBJ2-2; d_call: TRBD2; v_call: TRBV29-1
cdr3_aa: CSVVPASAIGAGELFF; cdr3_nt: TGCAGCGTTGTTCCAGCTAGCGCGATCGGAGCCGGGGAGCTGTTTTTT; clone_size: NA; j_call: TRBJ2-2; d_call: NA; v_call: TRBV29-1
cdr3_aa: CSVKAGNQPQHF; cdr3_nt: TGCAGCGTTAAGGCCGGCAATCAGCCCCAGCATTTT; clone_size: NA; j_call: TRBJ1-5; d_call: NA; v_call: TRBV29-1
cdr3_aa: CASRPDIANTEAFF; cdr3_nt: TGTGCCAGCAGACCAGACATCGCGAACACTGAAGCTTTCTTT; clone_size: NA; j_call: TRBJ1-1; d_call: NA; v_call: TRBV12-3/TRBV12-4
cdr3_aa: CASKTGDRRQETQYF; cdr3_nt: TGTGCCAGCAAGACCGGAGACAGGAGACAAGAGACCCAGTACTTC; clone_size: NA; j_call: TRBJ2-5; d_call: NA; v_call: TRBV28
cdr3_aa: CASSQATVEQFF; cdr3_nt: TGTGCCAGCAGCCAAGCCACGGTTGAGCAGTTCTTC; clone_size: NA; j_call: TRBJ2-1; d_call: NA; v_call: TRBV3-1
cdr3_aa: CASSEALRTSSTDTQYF; cdr3_nt: TGTGCCAGCAGTGAAGCGCTCCGGACTAGTAGCACAGATACGCAGTATTTT; clone_size: many; j_call: TRBJ2-3; d_call: TRBD2; v_call: TRBV2
cdr3_aa: CASSHDPGQGTDTQYF; cdr3_nt: TGTGCCAGCAGCCACGACCCGGGACAGGGAACAGATACGCAGTATTTT; clone_size: NA; j_call: TRBJ2-3; d_call: TRBD1; v_call: TRBV3-1
cdr3_aa: CASSLARYEQYF; cdr3_nt: TGTGCCAGCAGCTTAGCTAGGTACGAGCAGTACTTC; clone_size: many; j_call: TRBJ2-7; d_call: NA; v_call: TRBV7-8
cdr3_aa: CASSLEGFHSGANVLTF; cdr3_nt: TGTGCCAGCAGTTTAGAGGGGTTCCACTCTGGGGCCAACGTCCTGACTTTC; clone_size: few; j_call: TRBJ2-6; d_call: NA; v_call: TRBV12-3/TRBV12-4
cdr3_aa: CASSGGAANEQFF; cdr3_nt: TGTGCCAGCAGCGGGGGGGCAGCCAATGAGCAGTTCTTC; clone_size: NA; j_call: TRBJ2-1; d_call: NA; v_call: TRBV7-9